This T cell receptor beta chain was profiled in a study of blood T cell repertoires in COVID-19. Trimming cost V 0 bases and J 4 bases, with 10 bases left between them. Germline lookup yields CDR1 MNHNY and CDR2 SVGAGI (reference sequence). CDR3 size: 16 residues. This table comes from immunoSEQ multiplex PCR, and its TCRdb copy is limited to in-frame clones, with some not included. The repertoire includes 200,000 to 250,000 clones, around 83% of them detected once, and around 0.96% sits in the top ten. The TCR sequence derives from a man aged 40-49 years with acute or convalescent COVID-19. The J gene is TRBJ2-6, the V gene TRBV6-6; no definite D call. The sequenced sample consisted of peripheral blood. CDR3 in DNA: TGTGCCAGCAGTTACTCGGTGGCAGCGGGGGCCAACGTCCTGACTTTC. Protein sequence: CASSYSVAAGANVLTF.